This passage covers 5 T cell receptor beta chains from one sample sequenced in a study of shared clonotypes between healthy human individuals. Sequenced by immunoSEQ multiplex PCR; TCRdb stores in-frame clones only, minus some. The repertoire includes 1,400,000 or so clones, around 98.5% of them detected once, and about 0.34% sits in the top ten. Sequences were obtained from naive CD4+ T cells sorted from blood. Stated subset: CD45RA+ positively selected. The receptor source for this set is a man in his thirties or forties in good health.

The chain is built from TRBV5-4 and TRBJ2-3; 7 bases are a match to TRBD2. The CDR3 spans 16 residues. Trimming took 2 bases from V and 0 from J; bases not matched to a gene: 6. Germline lookup yields CDR1 SGHNT and CDR2 YYREEE (reference sequence). Here the CDR3 reads CASSLKRETSTDTQYF. The CDR3 bases are TGTGCCAGCAGCTTAAAGCGGGAAACTAGCACAGATACGCAGTATTTT.

This clone was seen only once. This chain joins TRBV28 and TRBJ1-1; D ambiguous. Trimming took off 7 bases at V and 1 base at J, with 13 bases between the two ends. Looked up from germline, CDR1 is MDHEN and CDR2 is SYDVKM. The CDR3 extends over 14 amino acids. CDR3 DNA: TGTGCCAGCATAAGTCCGGGAGCGAACACTGAAGCTTTCTTT. Protein: CASISPGANTEAFF.

Of note for this clone: A junction end diverges from the germline sequence, so it may reflect a read error. The V gene is TRBV5-6, the J gene TRBJ2-5; possibly TRBD2 for D (5 bases). Germline loops: CDR1 SGHDT, CDR2 YYEEEE. The CDR3 extends over 12 amino acids. CDR3 amino acids: CASSLLAEIQYF. For the CDR3, the DNA is TGTGCCAGCAGCTTGCTAGCAGAGATCCAGTACTTC.

This chain uses TRBV7-2 with TRBJ2-7; 8 bases match TRBD2. The germline gives CDR1 SGHTA, CDR2 FQGNSA. This CDR3 contains 14 residues. J was trimmed by 3 bases and V by 5 bases; bases with no gene match: 6. CDR3 region: CASSRSSGLYEQYF. DNA of the CDR3: TGTGCCAGCAGCCGTTCTAGCGGGCTCTACGAGCAGTACTTC. Using reference TRBV7-2 and TRBJ2-7 for the parts outside the CDR3, the full variable domain is GAGVSQSPSNKVTEKGKDVELRCDPISGHTALYWYRQSLGQGLEFLIYFQGNSAPDKSGLPSDRFSAERTGGSVSTLTIQRTQQEDSAVYLCASSRSSGLYEQYFGPGTRLTVT.

This sequence joins TRBV4-3 and TRBJ1-4, with a tentative D call TRBD1 (6 bases). The CDR3 is 14 amino acids. V dropped 0 bases and J dropped 13 bases, with 15 bases sitting between them. The germline gives CDR1 LGHNA, CDR2 YSLEER. The CDR3 spells CASSQDGRGGGLFF. The CDR3 coding sequence is TGCGCCAGCAGCCAAGATGGCAGGGGCGGGGGACTGTTTTTT.